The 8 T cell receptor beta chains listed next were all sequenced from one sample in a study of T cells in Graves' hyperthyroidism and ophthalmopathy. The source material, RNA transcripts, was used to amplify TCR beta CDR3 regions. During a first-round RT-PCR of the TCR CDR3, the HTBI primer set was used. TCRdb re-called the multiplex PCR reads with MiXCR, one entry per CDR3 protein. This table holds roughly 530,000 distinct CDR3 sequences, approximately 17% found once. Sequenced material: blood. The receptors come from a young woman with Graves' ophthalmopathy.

The CDR3 spells CASSIGGTLQETQYF. Here the CDR3 DNA reads TGTGCCAGTAGTATTGGGGGGACGCTACAAGAGACCCAGTACTTC. J is TRBJ2-5 and V is TRBV19, with D tentatively TRBD2 (6 bases). The CDR3 covers 15 residues. Germline V gene data show CDR1 as LNHDA and CDR2 as SQIVND (reference sequence). Deletions cut 3 bases from V and 2 bases from J, with 13 bases between.

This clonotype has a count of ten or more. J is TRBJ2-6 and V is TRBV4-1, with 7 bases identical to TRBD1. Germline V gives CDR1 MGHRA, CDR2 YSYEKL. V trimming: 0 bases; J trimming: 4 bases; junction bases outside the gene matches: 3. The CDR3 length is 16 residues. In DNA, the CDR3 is TGCGCCAGCAGCCAAGAGACAGGGACCGGGGCCAACGTCCTGACTTTC. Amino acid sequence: CASSQETGTGANVLTF.

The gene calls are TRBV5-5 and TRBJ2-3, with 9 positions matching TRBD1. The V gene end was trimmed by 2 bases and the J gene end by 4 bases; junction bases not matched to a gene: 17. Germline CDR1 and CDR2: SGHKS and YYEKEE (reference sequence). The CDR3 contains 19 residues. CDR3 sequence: CASSFHPWVRDRESDTQYF. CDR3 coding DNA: TGTGCCAGCAGCTTTCATCCATGGGTCCGGGACAGGGAATCAGATACGCAGTATTTT.

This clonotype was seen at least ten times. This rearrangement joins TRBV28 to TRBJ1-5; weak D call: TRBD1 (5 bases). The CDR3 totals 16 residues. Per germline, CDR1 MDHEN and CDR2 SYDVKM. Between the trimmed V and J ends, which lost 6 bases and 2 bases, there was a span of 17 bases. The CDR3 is CASSHAQWGRNQPQHF. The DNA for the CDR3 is TGTGCCAGCAGCCACGCCCAGTGGGGACGCAATCAGCCCCAGCATTTT.

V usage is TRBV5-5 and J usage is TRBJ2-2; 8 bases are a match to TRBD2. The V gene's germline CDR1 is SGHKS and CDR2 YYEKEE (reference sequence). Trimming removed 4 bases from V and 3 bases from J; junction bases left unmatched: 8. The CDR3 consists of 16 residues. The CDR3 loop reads CASSPASGRDTGELFF. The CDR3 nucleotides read TGTGCCAGCAGCCCCGCGAGCGGGAGAGACACCGGGGAGCTGTTTTTT.

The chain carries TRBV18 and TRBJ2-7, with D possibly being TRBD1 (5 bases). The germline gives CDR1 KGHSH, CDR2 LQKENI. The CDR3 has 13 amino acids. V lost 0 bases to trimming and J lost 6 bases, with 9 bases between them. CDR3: CASSPPRESEQYF. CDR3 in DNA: TGTGCCAGCTCACCACCCAGGGAATCCGAGCAGTACTTC. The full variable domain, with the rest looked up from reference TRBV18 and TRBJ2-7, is NAGVMQNPRHLVRRRGQEARLRCSPMKGHSHVYWYRQLPEEGLKFMVYLQKENIIDESGMPKERFSAEFPKEGPSILRIQQVVRGDSAAYFCASSPPRESEQYFGPGTRLTVT.

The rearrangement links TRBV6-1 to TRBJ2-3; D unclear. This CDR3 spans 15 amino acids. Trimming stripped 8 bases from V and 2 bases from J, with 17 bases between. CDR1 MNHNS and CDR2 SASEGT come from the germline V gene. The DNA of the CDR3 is TGTGCCAGCTCTATGATCCCGGCGGACACAGATACGCAGTATTTT. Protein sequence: CASSMIPADTDTQYF.

The CDR3 DNA follows: TGTGCCAGCAGCTATATCACAGGGACTTCTTTCTTT. It yields the protein CASSYITGTSFF. The chain links TRBV12-3 or TRBV12-4 to TRBJ1-1, with TRBD1 as a possible D gene (6 bases). Trimming stripped 6 bases from V and 12 bases from J, with 17 bases between. The CDR3 has 12 residues.